This entry lists 15 T cell receptor beta chains sequenced from one sample in a study of cytomegalovirus exposure and HLA in healthy donors. Researchers ran the PCR with 60 Vbeta and 13 Jbeta primers. Clones were sequenced by immunoSEQ multiplex PCR, and TCRdb holds only the in-frame ones, with some missing. This sample has approximately 140,000 clones, with 80% found just once. Material: PBMCs. Receptors originate from a woman between 40 and 50 years old in good health and CMV-seronegative.

The rearrangement links TRBV7-2 to TRBJ2-7; 8 bases are shared with TRBD1. The germline V gene has CDR1 SGHTA and CDR2 FQGNSA. With 5 bases clipped from V and 5 bases from J, the junction kept 8 bases outside the gene matches. The CDR3 loop spans 14 amino acids. The CDR3 sequence: CASSADRGAHEQYF. As DNA, the CDR3 is TGTGCCAGCAGCGCAGACAGGGGAGCCCACGAGCAGTACTTC.

This clone was observed once. The V and J genes are TRBV7-9 and TRBJ2-1; 12 nucleotides align to TRBD2. Germline V gene data show CDR1 as SEHNR and CDR2 as FQNEAQ (reference sequence). V was clipped by 1 base and J by 8 bases; unmatched bases: 12. The CDR3 has 18 residues. CDR3 in DNA: TGTGCCAGCAGCTTAGTTTTGACTAGCGGGAGCAATAGGGATGAGCAGTTCTTC. Amino acids: CASSLVLTSGSNRDEQFF.

The CDR3, as DNA: TGTGCCAGCAGCCGGTCCTACGGGACACCCGACACCGGGGAGCTGTTTTTT. Translated: CASSRSYGTPDTGELFF. The V and J genes are TRBV5-4 and TRBJ2-2; D possibly corresponds to TRBD1 (6 bases). V was trimmed by 4 bases and J by 3 bases, leaving 19 bases between them. Germline assignment: CDR1 SGHNT and CDR2 YYREEE (reference sequence). CDR3 length: 17 amino acids.

This chain joins TRBV7-9 and TRBJ2-3, with TRBD1 matching over 8 bases. The CDR3 covers 14 residues. The V segment lost 5 bases and the J segment 6 bases; nucleotides outside the gene matches: 7. Germline values: CDR1 SEHNR, CDR2 FQNEAQ (reference sequence). The CDR3 region is CASSVDRDRDTQYF. CDR3 DNA: TGTGCCAGCAGCGTCGACAGGGACAGGGATACGCAGTATTTT.

The chain has TRBV7-9 and TRBJ1-2; D remains unclear. Per germline, CDR1 SEHNR and CDR2 FQNEAQ (reference sequence). V lost 3 bases to trimming and J lost 3 bases, with 14 bases between them. CDR3 length: 15 amino acids. CDR3 DNA sequence: TGTGCCAGCAGCTTGGATCGGGGAGGGTACTATGGCTACACCTTC. Encoded protein: CASSLDRGGYYGYTF.

This chain joins TRBV7-9 and TRBJ2-3, with 11 bases lining up with TRBD2. Germline assignment: CDR1 SEHNR and CDR2 FQNEAQ (reference sequence). V lost 4 bases to trimming and J lost 0 bases; unmatched junction nucleotides: 6. The CDR3 has 17 amino acids. Here the CDR3 DNA reads TGTGCCAGCAGCTCCCCCGGGACTAGCGGAAGCACAGATACGCAGTATTTT. This encodes CASSSPGTSGSTDTQYF.

V gene TRBV10-3 combines with J gene TRBJ1-2; 8 bases are a match to TRBD1. J was trimmed by 7 bases and V by 8 bases; bases with no gene match: 18. The CDR3 totals 16 residues. Germline CDR1 is ENHRY and CDR2 is SYGVKD. CDR3 amino acids: CAIGPPAAGGVGGYTF. The CDR3 bases are TGTGCCATCGGCCCCCCGGCCGCAGGGGGCGTGGGTGGCTACACCTTC.

This clone was found once. The rearrangement links TRBV14 to TRBJ2-7; TRBD2 might be the D (5 bases). The CDR3 covers 16 residues. Trimming took off 4 bases at V and 0 bases at J, with 16 bases between the two ends. Germline CDR1 is SGHDN and CDR2 is FVKESK. CDR3 sequence reads: CASSPLAGSLSYEQYF. The CDR3 DNA follows: TGTGCCAGCAGCCCCCTCGCGGGCAGCCTCTCCTACGAGCAGTACTTC.

This clone occurred a few times. This chain links TRBV7-2 with TRBJ2-1; 11 nucleotides match TRBD2. Per the germline V gene, CDR1 is SGHTA and CDR2 is FQGNSA. The CDR3 has 14 amino acids. V lost 3 bases and J lost 7; bases outside the gene matches: 2. This chain's CDR3 is CASSFPSGRNEQFF. The DNA of the CDR3 is TGTGCCAGCAGCTTTCCTAGCGGGAGGAATGAGCAGTTCTTC.

The rearrangement joins TRBV5-1 to TRBJ1-2, with a weak D call TRBD1 (6 bases). V lost 1 base and J lost 4, with 11 bases in between. Per germline, CDR1 SGHRS and CDR2 YFSETQ. The CDR3 sequence is 14 residues long. CDR3 sequence reads: CASSLSGGTYGYTF. The CDR3, as DNA: TGCGCCAGCAGCTTGTCGGGGGGCACCTATGGCTACACCTTC.

This clone was observed a single time. This rearrangement joins TRBV4-1 to TRBJ1-5; D call uncertain. V lost 0 bases and J 4 bases, leaving 13 bases between the germline ends. There are 16 residues in the CDR3. Germline assignment: CDR1 MGHRA and CDR2 YSYEKL. As DNA, the CDR3 is TGCGCCAGCAGCCAAGATCGTGTCAGCGGTAATCAGCCCCAGCATTTT. It specifies CASSQDRVSGNQPQHF.

This chain's CDR3 is CASRAGGGYGYTF. The CDR3 region has the DNA TGTGCCAGCAGAGCAGGGGGTGGCTATGGCTACACCTTC. The chain is built from TRBV6-5 and TRBJ1-2; 7 bases align to TRBD1. The CDR3 extends over 13 amino acids. V lost 6 bases, J lost 4 bases, and 5 bases stayed unmatched. CDR1 and CDR2 (germline): MNHEY, SVGAGI.

A single count supports this clone. This chain uses TRBV4-1 with TRBJ2-3, with 9 bases aligning to TRBD1. Germline V gives CDR1 MGHRA, CDR2 YSYEKL. With 1 base clipped from V and 3 bases from J, the junction kept 11 bases outside the gene matches. The CDR3 runs 18 residues. CDR3 coding DNA: TGCGCCAGCAGCCAAGTTGTTCTGACAGGGGGAAGGACAGATACGCAGTATTTT. This sequence encodes CASSQVVLTGGRTDTQYF.

The chain recombines TRBV9 with TRBJ2-5; no clear D gene. Trimming removed 0 bases from V and 5 bases from J, with 14 bases in between. Looked up from germline, CDR1 is SGDLS and CDR2 is YYNGEE. CDR3 length: 15 amino acids. The CDR3 bases are TGTGCCAGCAGCGTAGTAGGTAGCTCCCGTGAGACCCAGTACTTC. It specifies CASSVVGSSRETQYF.

The rearrangement uses TRBV6-1 and TRBJ2-7, with 8 bases that match TRBD2. The J segment lost 3 bases and the V segment lost 4 bases, leaving 2 bases of the junction unmatched. In germline, CDR1 is MNHNS, CDR2 SASEGT. This CDR3 is built from 13 residues. This CDR3 reads CASSGAGGYEQYF. DNA for the CDR3: TGTGCCAGCAGTGGGGCGGGGGGCTACGAGCAGTACTTC.